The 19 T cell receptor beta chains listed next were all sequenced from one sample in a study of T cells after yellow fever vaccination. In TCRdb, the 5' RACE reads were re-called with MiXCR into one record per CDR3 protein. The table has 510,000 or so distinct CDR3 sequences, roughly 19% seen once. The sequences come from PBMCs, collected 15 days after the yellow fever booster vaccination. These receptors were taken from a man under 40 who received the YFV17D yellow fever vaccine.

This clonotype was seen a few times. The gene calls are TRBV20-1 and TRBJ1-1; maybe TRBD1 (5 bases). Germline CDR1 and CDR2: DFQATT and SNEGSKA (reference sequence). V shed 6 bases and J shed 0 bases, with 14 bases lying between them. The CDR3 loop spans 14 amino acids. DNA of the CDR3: TGCAGTGCGGAAAGGGACCGCCTGAACACTGAAGCTTTCTTT. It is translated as CSAERDRLNTEAFF.

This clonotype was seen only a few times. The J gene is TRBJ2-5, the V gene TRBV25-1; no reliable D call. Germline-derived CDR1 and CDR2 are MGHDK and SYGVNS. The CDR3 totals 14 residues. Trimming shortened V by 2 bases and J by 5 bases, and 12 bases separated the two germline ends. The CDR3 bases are TGTGCCAGCAGTGAACTCAGCAATCGGGAGACCCAGTACTTC. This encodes CASSELSNRETQYF.

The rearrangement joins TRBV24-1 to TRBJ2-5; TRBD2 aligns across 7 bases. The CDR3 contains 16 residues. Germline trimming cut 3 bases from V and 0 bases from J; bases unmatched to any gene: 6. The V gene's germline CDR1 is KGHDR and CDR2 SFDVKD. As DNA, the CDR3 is TGTGCCACCAGTGATCCCTCTAGCGGCAACCAAGAGACCCAGTACTTC. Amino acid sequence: CATSDPSSGNQETQYF.

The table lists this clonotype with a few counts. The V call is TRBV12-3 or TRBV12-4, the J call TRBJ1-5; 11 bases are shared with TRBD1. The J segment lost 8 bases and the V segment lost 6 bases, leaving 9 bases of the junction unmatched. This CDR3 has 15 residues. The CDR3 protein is CASRPPDRGLEPQHF. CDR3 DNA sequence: TGTGCCAGCAGACCCCCGGACAGGGGGCTGGAGCCCCAGCATTTT.

CDR3 sequence reads: CASSLASGNHEQFF. The DNA of the CDR3 is TGTGCCAGCAGCTTAGCTAGCGGGAATCATGAGCAGTTCTTC. The rearrangement joins TRBV7-9 to TRBJ2-1, with 8 positions matching TRBD2. V was pared by 0 bases and J by 8 bases, with 3 bases of the junction left unmatched. The germline V gene has CDR1 SEHNR and CDR2 FQNEAQ (reference sequence). CDR3 size: 14 residues.

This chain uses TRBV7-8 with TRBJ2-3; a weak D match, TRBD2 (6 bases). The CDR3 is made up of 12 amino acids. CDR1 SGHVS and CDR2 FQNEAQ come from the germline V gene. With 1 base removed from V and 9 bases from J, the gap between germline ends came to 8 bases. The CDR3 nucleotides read TGTGCCAGCAGCTTAGAGGAGGGGACGCAGTATTTT. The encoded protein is CASSLEEGTQYF.

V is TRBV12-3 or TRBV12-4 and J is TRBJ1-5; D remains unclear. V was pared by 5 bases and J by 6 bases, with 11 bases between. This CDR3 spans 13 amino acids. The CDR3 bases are TGTGCCAGCAGTGAGGGATACAGTCAGCCCCAGCATTTT. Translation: CASSEGYSQPQHF.

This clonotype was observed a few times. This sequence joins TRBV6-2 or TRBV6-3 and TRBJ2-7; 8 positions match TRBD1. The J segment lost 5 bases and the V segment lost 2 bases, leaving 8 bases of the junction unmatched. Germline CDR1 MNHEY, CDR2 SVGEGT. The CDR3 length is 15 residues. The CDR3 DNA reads TGTGCCAGCAGTTACCCTCTGACGACAGGGGACGAGCAGTACTTC. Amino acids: CASSYPLTTGDEQYF.

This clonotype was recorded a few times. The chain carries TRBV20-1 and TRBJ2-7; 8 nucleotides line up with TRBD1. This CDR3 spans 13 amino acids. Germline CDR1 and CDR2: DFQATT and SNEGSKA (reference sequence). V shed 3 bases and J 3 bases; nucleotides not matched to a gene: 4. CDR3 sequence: CSASGTGDYEQYF. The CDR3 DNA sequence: TGCAGTGCTAGCGGGACAGGAGACTACGAGCAGTACTTC.

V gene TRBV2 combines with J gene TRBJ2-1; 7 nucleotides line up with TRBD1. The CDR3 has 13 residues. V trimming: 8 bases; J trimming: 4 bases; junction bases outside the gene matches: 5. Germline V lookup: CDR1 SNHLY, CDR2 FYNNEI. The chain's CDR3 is CASHRQGYNEQFF. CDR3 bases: TGTGCCAGCCATCGACAGGGTTACAATGAGCAGTTCTTC.

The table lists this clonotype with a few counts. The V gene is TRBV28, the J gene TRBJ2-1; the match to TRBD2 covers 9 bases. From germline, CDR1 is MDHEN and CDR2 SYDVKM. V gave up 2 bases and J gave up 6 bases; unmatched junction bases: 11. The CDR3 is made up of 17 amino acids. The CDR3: CASSLEWGREGFNEQFF. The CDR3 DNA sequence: TGTGCCAGCAGTTTAGAATGGGGGCGGGAGGGGTTCAATGAGCAGTTCTTC. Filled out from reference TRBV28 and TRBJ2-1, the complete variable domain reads DVKVTQSSRYLVKRTGEKVFLECVQDMDHENMFWYRQDPGLGLRLIYFSYDVKMKEKGDIPEGYSVSREKKERFSLILESASTNQTSMYLCASSLEWGREGFNEQFFGPGTRLTVL.

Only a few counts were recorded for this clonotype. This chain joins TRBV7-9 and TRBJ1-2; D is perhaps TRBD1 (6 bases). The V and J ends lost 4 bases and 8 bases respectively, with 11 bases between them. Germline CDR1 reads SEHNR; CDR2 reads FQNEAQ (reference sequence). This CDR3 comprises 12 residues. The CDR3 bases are TGTGCCAGCAGCTCCGACAGGAGGGGCTACACCTTC. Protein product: CASSSDRRGYTF.

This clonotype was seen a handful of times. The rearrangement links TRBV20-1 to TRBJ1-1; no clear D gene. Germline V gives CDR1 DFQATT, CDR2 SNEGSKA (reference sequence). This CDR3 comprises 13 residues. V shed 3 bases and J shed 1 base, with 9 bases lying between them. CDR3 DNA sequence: TGCAGTGCTAGTTATTGGGAGAACACTGAAGCTTTCTTT. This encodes CSASYWENTEAFF.

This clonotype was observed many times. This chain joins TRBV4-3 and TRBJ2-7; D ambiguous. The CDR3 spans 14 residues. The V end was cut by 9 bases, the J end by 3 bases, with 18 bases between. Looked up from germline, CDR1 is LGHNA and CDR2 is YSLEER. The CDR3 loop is CARTPPWELYEQYF. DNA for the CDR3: TGCGCCAGAACCCCACCCTGGGAACTCTACGAGCAGTACTTC.

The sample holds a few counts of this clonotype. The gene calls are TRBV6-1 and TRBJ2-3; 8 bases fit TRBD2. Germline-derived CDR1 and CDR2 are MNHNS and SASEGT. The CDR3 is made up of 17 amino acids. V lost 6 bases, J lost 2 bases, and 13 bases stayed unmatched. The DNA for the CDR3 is TGTGCCAGCAGCCCCGGGGGGGGGACGACACTCACAGATACGCAGTATTTT. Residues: CASSPGGGTTLTDTQYF.

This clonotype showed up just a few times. The DNA for the CDR3 is TGCAGTGCTAGAGCCAAGGGACTGTTCTACGAGCAGTACTTC. It specifies CSARAKGLFYEQYF. The gene calls are TRBV20-1 and TRBJ2-7; tentative D call: TRBD2 (6 bases). V was shortened by 1 base and J by 3 bases, with 13 bases between the two germline ends. The CDR3 has 14 residues. Germline V gene data show CDR1 as DFQATT and CDR2 as SNEGSKA (reference sequence).

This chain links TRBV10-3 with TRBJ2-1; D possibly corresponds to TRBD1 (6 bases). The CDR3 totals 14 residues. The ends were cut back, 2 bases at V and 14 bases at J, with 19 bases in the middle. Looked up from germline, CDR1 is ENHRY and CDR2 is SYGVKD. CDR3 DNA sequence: TGTGCCATCAGTGAGCCCGACAGGCGCCTCGAGAAGTTCTTC. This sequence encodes CAISEPDRRLEKFF.

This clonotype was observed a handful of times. For the CDR3, the DNA is TGCAGCGTTGAGGCCGGGACAGGGGAAGATACGCAGTATTTT. It encodes CSVEAGTGEDTQYF. V usage is TRBV29-1 and J usage is TRBJ2-3; TRBD1 matches at 10 bases. The germline V gene encodes CDR1 SQVTM and CDR2 ANQGSEA. V shed 3 bases, J shed 5 bases, and the junction held 5 bases outside the gene matches. This CDR3 is 14 amino acids long.

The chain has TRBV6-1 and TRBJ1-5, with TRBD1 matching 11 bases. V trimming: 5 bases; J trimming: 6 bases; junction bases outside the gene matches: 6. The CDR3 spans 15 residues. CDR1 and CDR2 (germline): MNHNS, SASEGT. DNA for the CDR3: TGTGCCAGCAGTCCCGGGACAGGGGGTACTCAGCCCCAGCATTTT. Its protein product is CASSPGTGGTQPQHF.